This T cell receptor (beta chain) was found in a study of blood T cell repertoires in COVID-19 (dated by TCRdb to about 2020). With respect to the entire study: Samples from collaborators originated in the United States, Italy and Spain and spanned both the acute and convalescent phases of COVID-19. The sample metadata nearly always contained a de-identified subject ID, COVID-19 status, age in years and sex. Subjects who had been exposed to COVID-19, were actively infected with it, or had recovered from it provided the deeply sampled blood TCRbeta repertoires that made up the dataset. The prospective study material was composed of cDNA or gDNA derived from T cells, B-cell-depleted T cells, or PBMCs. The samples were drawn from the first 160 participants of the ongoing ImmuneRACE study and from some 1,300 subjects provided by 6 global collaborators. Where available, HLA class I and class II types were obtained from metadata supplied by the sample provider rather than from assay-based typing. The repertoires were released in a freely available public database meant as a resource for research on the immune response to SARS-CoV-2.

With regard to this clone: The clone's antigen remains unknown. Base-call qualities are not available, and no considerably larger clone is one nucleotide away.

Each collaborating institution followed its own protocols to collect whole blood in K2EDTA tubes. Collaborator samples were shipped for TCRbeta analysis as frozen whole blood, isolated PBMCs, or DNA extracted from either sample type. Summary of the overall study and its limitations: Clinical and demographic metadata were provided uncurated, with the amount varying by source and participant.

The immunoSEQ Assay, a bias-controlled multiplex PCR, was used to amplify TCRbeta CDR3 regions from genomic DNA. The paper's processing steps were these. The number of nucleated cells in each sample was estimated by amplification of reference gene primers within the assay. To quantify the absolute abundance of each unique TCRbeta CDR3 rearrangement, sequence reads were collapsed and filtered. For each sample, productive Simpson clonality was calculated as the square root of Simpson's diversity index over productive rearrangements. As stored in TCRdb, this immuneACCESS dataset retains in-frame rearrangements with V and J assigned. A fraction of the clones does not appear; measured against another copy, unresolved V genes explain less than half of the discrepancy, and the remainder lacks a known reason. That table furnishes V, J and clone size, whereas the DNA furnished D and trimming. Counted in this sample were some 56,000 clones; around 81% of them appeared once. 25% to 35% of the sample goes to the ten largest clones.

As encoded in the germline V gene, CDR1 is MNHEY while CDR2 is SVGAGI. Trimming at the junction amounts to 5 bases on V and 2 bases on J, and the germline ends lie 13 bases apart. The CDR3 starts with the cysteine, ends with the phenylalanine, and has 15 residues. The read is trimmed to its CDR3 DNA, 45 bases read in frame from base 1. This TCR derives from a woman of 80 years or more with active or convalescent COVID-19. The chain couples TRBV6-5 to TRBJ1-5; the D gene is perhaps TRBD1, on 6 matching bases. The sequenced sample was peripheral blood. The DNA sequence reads TGTGCCAGCAGTACTCAGGGGCTCGGCAATCAGCCCCAGCATTTT. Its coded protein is CASSTQGLGNQPQHF.